This T cell receptor delta chain was sequenced in a study of Vδ1+ human thymocytes. General study points: The authors advised highly purified populations and single-cell validation. Thymic TRG and TRD repertoires appeared highly polyclonal, with Gaussian CDR3 length distributions. Despite high sort purity, about 19% of thymic T cell receptor delta sequences were Vdelta2.

The template was reverse-transcribed extracted RNA. CDR3 amplicons came from multiplex PCR with pooled V-gene forward and constant-region reverse primers. TCRdb reanalysed the multiplex PCR reads with CATT. The sample has around 20,000 delta-chain clones; 7.5% to 9% are singletons. In regard to this clone: Its specificity is not known.

Trimming removed 0 bases from V and 0 bases from J; junction bases left unmatched: 7. This CDR3 region has 18 residues. CDR1 is TSWWSYY and CDR2 is QGS in the germline V gene. The TCR sequence derives from a child less than two years old who had congenital heart surgery. Sequencing was performed on Vdelta1+ gamma-delta thymocytes from the thymus. Regarding subset: FACS-sorted CD3+ TCRalphabeta- TCRVdelta1+ TCRVdelta2- thymocytes. The V and J genes are TRDV1 and TRDJ1; the match to TRDD3 covers 10 bases. The J gene was missing in TCRdb and was found by matching the end of the DNA to germline. CDR3 amino acids: CALGELNWGISYTDKLIF. The CDR3 region has the DNA TGTGCTCTTGGGGAACTAAACTGGGGGATTTCGTACACCGATAAACTCATCTTT.